This TCR beta chain was recorded in a study of T cells after somatic rescue of genetic block. Produced via immunoSEQ multiplex PCR; TCRdb's table is partial and in-frame only. This repertoire shows about 15,000 clones, roughly two thirds found once; its top ten account for 12% to 15%. The CDR3 length is 16 residues. After removal of 0 bases from V and 7 bases from J, the junction contained 7 bases not matched to a gene. In germline, CDR1 is SGHRS, CDR2 YFSETQ. In its sample, this clone was seen once. The sequencing input was peripheral blood mononuclear cells (PBMCs). The V call is TRBV5-1, the J call TRBJ1-6; 7 positions match TRBD1. The receptor's source is a boy under 18. Written as DNA, the CDR3 is TGCGCCAGCAGCTTGGGCCTAAGGGGGCAGAATTCACCCCTCCACTTT. Protein sequence: CASSLGLRGQNSPLHF.